This section outlines one T cell receptor beta chain sequence together with its context. V lost 8 bases to trimming and J lost 7 bases; unmatched junction nucleotides: 12. The CDR3 has 14 amino acids. Germline CDR1 and CDR2: KGHSH and LQKENI. These data originate in a study of blood T cell repertoires in COVID-19. In the study overall: Sources were T cells, B-cell-depleted T cells, or PBMCs; the material itself was cDNA or gDNA.

As handled by the study authors: Reference gene primer amplification gave estimated nucleated cell counts. Using immunoSEQ multiplex PCR, the repertoire was profiled, and TCRdb retains in-frame clones only, with some absent. V and J calls and clone size follow that table, whereas D and trimming were derived from the DNA. Of under 200,000 clones in the sample, 75% to 85% are singletons; the top ten hold about 1.5%. The chain carries TRBV18 and TRBJ2-7, with 9 bases fitting TRBD1. This sequence originates from a human donor in a cohort sampled during active COVID-19. The sample comprised peripheral blood. CDR3 protein: CASRPGDREVEQYF. In nucleotides, the CDR3 is TGTGCCAGCCGACCAGGGGACAGGGAAGTAGAGCAGTACTTC.